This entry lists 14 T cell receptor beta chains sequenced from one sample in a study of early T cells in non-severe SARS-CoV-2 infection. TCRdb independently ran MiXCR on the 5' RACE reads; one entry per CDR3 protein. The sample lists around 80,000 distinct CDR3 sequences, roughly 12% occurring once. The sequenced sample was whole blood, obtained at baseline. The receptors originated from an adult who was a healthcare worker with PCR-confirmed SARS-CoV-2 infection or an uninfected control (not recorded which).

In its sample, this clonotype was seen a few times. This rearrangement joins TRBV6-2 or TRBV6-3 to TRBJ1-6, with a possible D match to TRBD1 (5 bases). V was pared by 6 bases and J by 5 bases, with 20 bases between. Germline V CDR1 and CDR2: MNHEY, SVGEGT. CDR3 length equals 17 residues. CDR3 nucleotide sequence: TGTGCCAGCAGCCGCCGGTCGGGGACCGGCAATAATTCACCCCTCCACTTT. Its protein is CASSRRSGTGNNSPLHF.

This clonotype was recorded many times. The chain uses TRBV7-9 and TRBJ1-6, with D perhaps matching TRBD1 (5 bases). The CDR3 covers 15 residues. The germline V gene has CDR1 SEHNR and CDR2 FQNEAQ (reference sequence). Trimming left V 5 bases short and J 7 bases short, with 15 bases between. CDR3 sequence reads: CASSPEGRSNSPLHF. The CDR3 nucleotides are TGTGCCAGCAGCCCAGAGGGACGCTCGAATTCACCCCTCCACTTT.

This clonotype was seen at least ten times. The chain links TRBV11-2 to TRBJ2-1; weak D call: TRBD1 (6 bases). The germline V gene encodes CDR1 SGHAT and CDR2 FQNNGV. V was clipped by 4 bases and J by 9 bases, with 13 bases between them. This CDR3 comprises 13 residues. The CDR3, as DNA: TGTGCCAGCAGCTCACACAGGGAATCTGAGCAGTTCTTC. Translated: CASSSHRESEQFF.

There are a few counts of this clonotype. CDR3: CASSPHGANVLTF. CDR3 bases: TGTGCCAGCAGCCCCCATGGGGCCAACGTCCTGACTTTC. This sequence joins TRBV7-2 and TRBJ2-6; D unclear. Between the trimmed V and J ends, which lost 5 bases and 3 bases, there was a span of 5 bases. The CDR3 loop spans 13 amino acids. CDR1 is SGHTA, CDR2 FQGNSA, per germline.

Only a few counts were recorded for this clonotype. CDR3 amino acids: CASSYGTTPGELFF. The CDR3 bases are TGTGCCAGCAGCTACGGGACGACCCCCGGGGAGCTGTTTTTT. The chain uses TRBV7-3 and TRBJ2-2; D possibly uses TRBD1 or TRBD2 (5 bases each). Trimming took off 4 bases at V and 6 bases at J, with 12 bases between the two ends. Germline lookup yields CDR1 SGHTA and CDR2 FQGTGA. The CDR3 length is 14 residues.

The CDR3 is CSVKAWGGTEAFF. DNA of the CDR3: TGCAGCGTCAAGGCATGGGGAGGCACTGAAGCTTTCTTT. V gene TRBV29-1 combines with J gene TRBJ1-1; D remains unclear. The CDR3 is 13 residues long. Germline CDR1 and CDR2: SQVTM and ANQGSEA. V lost 6 bases, J lost 4 bases, and 15 bases lay in between. Drawing the rest from reference TRBV29-1 and TRBJ1-1, the complete variable domain is SAVISQKPSRDICQRGTSLTIQCQVDSQVTMMFWYRQQPGQSLTLIATANQGSEATYESGFVIDKFPISRPNLTFSTLTVSNMSPEDSSIYLCSVKAWGGTEAFFGQGTRLTVV.

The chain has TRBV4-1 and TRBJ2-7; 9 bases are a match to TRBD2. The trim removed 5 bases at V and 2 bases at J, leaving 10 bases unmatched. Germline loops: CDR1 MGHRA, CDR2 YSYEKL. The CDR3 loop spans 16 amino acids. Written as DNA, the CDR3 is TGCGCCAGCAGCTCCTCCTCGGCTAGCGGGGCCTACGAGCAGTACTTC. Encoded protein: CASSSSSASGAYEQYF.

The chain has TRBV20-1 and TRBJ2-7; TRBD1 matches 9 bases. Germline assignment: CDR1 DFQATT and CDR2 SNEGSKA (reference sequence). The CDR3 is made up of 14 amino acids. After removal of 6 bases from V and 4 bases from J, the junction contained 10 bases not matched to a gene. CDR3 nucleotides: TGCAGTGCCCCTGGACAGGGGTTGGTATACGAGCAGTACTTC. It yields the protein CSAPGQGLVYEQYF.

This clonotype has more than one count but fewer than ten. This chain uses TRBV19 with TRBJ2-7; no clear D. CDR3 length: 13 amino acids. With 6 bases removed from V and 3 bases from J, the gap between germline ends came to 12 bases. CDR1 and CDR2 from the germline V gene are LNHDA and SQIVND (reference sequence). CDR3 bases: TGTGCCAGTAGCAGAGAGGATGACTACGAGCAGTACTTC. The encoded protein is CASSREDDYEQYF.

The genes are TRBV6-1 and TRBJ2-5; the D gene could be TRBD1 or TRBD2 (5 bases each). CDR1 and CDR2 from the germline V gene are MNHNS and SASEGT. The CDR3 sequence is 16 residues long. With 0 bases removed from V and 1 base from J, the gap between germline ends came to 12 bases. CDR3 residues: CASSEARGRAQETQYF. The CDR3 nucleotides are TGTGCCAGCAGTGAAGCGAGGGGCAGGGCCCAAGAGACCCAGTACTTC.

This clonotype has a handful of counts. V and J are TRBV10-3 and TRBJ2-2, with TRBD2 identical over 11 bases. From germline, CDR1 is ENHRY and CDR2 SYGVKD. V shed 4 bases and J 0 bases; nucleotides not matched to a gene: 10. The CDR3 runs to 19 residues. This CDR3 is CAISATLAGGLSNTGELFF. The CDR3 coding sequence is TGTGCCATCAGTGCTACGCTAGCGGGGGGTCTTTCGAACACCGGGGAGCTGTTTTTT.

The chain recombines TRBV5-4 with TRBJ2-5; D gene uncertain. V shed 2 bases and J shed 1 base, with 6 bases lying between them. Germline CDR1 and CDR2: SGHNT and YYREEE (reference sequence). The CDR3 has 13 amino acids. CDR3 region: CASSFPFQETQYF. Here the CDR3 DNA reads TGTGCCAGCAGCTTCCCGTTCCAAGAGACCCAGTACTTC. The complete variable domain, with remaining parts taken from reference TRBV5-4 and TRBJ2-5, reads ETGVTQSPTHLIKTRGQQVTLRCSSQSGHNTVSWYQQALGQGPQFIFQYYREEENGRGNFPPRFSGLQFPNYSSELNVNALELDDSALYLCASSFPFQETQYFGPGTRLLVL.

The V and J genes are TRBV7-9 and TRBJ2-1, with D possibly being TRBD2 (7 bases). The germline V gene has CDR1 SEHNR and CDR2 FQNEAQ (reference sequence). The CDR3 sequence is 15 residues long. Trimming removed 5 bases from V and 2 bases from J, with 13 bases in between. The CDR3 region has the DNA TGTGCCAGCAGCCCACCGCGGGGGCCCTACAATGAGCAGTTCTTC. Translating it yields CASSPPRGPYNEQFF.

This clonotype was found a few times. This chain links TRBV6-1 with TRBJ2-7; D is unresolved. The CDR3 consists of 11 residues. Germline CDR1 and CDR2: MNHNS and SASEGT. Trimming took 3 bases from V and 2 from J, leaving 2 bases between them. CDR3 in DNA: TGTGCCAGCAGTGAGCCCTACGAGCAGTACTTC. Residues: CASSEPYEQYF.